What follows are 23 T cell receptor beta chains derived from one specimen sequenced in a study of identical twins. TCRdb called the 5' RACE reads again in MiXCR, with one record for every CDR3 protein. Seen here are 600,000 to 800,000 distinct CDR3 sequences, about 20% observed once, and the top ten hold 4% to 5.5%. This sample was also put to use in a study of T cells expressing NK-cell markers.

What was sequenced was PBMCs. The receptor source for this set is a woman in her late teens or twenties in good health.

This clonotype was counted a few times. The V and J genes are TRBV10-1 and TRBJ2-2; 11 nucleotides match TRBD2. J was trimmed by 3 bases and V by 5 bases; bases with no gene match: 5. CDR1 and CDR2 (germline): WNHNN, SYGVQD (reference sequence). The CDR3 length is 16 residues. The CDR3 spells CASSRTSGRDTGELFF. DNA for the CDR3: TGCGCCAGCAGTAGAACTAGCGGGAGAGACACCGGGGAGCTGTTTTTT.

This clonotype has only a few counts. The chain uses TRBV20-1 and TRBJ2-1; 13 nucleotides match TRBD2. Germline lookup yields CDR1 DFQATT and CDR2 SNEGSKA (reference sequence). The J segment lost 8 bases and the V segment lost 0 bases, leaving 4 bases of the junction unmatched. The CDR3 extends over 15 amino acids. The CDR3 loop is CSARERTSGSDEQFF. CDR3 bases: TGCAGTGCTAGAGAAAGGACTAGCGGGAGTGATGAGCAGTTCTTC.

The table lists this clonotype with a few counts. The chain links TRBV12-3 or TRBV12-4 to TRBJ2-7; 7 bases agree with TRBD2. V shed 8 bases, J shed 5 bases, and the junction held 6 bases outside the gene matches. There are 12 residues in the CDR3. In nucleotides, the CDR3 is TGTGCCAGCGGGGAGGGACTCGACGAGCAGTACTTC. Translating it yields CASGEGLDEQYF.

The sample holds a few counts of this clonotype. CDR3: CASRSYRVSETQYF. CDR3 nucleotides: TGTGCCAGCAGATCCTACAGGGTGTCGGAGACCCAGTACTTC. The chain carries TRBV6-1 and TRBJ2-5; D may be TRBD1 (6 bases). Trimming took 6 bases from V and 5 from J, leaving 16 bases between them. The CDR3 has 14 amino acids. CDR1 and CDR2 (germline): MNHNS, SASEGT.

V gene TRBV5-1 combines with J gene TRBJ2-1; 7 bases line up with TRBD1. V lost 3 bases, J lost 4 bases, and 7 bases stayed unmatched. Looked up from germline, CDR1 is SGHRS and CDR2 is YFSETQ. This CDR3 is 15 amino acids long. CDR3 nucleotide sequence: TGCGCCAGCAGCTCCGGACAGGTTAATTACAATGAGCAGTTCTTC. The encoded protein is CASSSGQVNYNEQFF.

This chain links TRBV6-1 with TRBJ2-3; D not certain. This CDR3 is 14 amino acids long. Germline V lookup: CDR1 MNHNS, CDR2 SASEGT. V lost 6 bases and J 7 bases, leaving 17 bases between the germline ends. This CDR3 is CASSPGSLLHTQYF. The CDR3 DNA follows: TGTGCCAGCAGCCCCGGGTCTCTACTCCATACGCAGTATTTT.

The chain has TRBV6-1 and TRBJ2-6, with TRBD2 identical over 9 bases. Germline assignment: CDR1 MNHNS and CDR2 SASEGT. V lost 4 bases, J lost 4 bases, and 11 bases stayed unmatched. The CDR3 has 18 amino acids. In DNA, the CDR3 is TGTGCCAGCAGTGGATCTAGCGGGACGTCTACCGGGGCCAACGTCCTGACTTTC. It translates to CASSGSSGTSTGANVLTF.

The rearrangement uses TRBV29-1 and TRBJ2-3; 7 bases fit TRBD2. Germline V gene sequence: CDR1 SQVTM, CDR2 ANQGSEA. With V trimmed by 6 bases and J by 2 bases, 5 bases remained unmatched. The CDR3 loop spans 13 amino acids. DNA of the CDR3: TGCAGCGTCGTCGGGGGGAACACAGATACGCAGTATTTT. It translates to CSVVGGNTDTQYF.

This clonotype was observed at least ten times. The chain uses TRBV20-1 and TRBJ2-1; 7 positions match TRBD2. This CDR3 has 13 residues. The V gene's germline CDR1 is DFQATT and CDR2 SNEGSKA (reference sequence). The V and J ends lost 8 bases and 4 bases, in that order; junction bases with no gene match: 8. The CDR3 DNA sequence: TGCAGTCTAGCGGCAGGGACTTACAATGAGCAGTTCTTC. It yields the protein CSLAAGTYNEQFF.

CDR3 amino acids: CSARNQRGASTDTQYF. The CDR3 DNA reads as TGCAGTGCTAGAAACCAGCGGGGAGCTAGCACAGATACGCAGTATTTT. V is TRBV20-1 and J is TRBJ2-3, with 7 bases aligning to TRBD2. The CDR3 has 16 amino acids. From germline, CDR1 is DFQATT and CDR2 SNEGSKA (reference sequence). V was clipped by 2 bases and J by 0 bases; unmatched bases: 8.

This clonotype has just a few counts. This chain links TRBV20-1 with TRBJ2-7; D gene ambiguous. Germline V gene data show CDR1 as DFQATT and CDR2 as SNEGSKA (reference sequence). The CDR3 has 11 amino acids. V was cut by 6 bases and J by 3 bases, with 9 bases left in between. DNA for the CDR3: TGCAGTGCGGATCGAAGCTACGAGCAGTACTTC. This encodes CSADRSYEQYF.

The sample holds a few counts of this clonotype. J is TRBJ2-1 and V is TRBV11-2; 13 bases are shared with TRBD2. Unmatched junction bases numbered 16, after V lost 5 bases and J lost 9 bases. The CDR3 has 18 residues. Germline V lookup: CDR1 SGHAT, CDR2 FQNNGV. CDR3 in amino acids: CASSLPSTSGGAKFEQFF. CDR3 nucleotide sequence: TGTGCCAGCAGCCTCCCATCAACTAGCGGGGGGGCCAAGTTTGAGCAGTTCTTC.

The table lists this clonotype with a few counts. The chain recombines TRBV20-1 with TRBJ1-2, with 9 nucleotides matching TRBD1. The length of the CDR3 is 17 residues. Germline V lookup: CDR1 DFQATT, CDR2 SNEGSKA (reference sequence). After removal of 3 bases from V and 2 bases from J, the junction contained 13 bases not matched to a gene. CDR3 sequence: CSARAWAGTGRNYGYTF. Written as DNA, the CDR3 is TGCAGTGCTAGGGCTTGGGCCGGGACAGGGAGGAACTATGGCTACACCTTC.

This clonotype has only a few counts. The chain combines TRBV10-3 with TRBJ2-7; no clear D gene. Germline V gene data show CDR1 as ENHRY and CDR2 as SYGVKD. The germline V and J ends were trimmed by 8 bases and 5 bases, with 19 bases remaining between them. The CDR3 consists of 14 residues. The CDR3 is CAIANDEGLNEQYF. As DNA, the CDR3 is TGTGCCATCGCCAATGACGAAGGTCTAAACGAGCAGTACTTC.

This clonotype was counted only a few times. The CDR3 DNA reads TGTGCCAGCAGCGTACAGGGGGCGAATACGGAGACCCAGTACTTC. Protein sequence: CASSVQGANTETQYF. The V and J genes are TRBV9 and TRBJ2-5, with TRBD1 matching 8 bases. Germline CDR1 and CDR2: SGDLS and YYNGEE. V lost 1 base to trimming and J lost 5 bases; unmatched junction nucleotides: 7. This CDR3 has 15 residues.

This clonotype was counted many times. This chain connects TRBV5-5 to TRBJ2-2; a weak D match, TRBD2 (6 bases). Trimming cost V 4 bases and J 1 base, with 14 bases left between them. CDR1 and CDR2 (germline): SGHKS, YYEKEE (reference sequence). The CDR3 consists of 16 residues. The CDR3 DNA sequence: TGTGCCAGCAGCCGCATGGAGGGGCGGAACACCGGGGAGCTGTTTTTT. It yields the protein CASSRMEGRNTGELFF.

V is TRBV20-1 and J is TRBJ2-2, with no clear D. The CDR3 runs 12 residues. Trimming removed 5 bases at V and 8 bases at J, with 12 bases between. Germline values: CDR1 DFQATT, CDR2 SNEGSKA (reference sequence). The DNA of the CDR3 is TGCAGTGCTTCACGTCTGACAGGGGAGCTGTTTTTT. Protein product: CSASRLTGELFF.

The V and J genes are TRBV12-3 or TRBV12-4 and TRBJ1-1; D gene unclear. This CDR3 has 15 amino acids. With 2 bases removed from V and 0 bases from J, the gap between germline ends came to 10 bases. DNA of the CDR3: TGTGCCAGCAGTTTATTAAGAGGGATGAACACTGAAGCTTTCTTT. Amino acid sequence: CASSLLRGMNTEAFF.

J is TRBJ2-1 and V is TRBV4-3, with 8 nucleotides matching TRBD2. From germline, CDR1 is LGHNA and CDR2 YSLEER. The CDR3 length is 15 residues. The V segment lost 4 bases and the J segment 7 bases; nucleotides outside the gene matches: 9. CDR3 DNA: TGCGCCAGCAGCCGGGGTAGCGGGATAGAGAATGAGCAGTTCTTC. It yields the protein CASSRGSGIENEQFF.

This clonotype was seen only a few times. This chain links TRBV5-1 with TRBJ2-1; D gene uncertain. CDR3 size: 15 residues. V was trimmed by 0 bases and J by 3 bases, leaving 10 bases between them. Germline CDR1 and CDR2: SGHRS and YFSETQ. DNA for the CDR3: TGCGCCAGCAGCTTGGAGGTTGGAGACTACAATGAGCAGTTCTTC. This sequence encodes CASSLEVGDYNEQFF.

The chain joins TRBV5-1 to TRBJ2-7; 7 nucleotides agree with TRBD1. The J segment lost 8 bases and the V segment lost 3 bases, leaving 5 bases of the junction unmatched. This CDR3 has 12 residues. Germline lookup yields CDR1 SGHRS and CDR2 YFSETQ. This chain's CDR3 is CASSSDRDKQYF. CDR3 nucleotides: TGCGCCAGCAGCTCCGACAGGGACAAGCAGTACTTC. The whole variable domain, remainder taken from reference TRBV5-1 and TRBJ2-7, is KAGVTQTPRYLIKTRGQQVTLSCSPISGHRSVSWYQQTPGQGLQFLFEYFSETQRNKGNFPGRFSGRQFSNSRSEMNVSTLELGDSALYLCASSSDRDKQYFGPGTRLTVT.

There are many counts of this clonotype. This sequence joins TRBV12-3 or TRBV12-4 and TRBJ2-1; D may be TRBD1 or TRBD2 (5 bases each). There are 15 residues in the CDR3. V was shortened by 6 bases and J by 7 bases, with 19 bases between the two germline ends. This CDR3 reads CASRTGTYTGNEQFF. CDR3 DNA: TGTGCCAGCAGGACCGGGACCTACACGGGGAATGAGCAGTTCTTC.

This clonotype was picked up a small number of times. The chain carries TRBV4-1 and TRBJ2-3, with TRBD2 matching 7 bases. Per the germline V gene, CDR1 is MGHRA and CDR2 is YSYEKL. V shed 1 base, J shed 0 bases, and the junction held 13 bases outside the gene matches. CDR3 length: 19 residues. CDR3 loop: CASSQGASGASPSTDTQYF. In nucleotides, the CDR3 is TGCGCCAGCAGCCAAGGGGCCAGCGGGGCCAGCCCTAGCACAGATACGCAGTATTTT.